Below, 2 T cell receptor beta chains from the same sample are listed, as sequenced in a study of vaccination and CD4 T cells after COVID-19. The Oncomine TCR Beta short-read assay generated sequence data from the DNA of cultured CD4+ T cells. TCRdb itself ran the PCR reads through MiXCR, one entry per CDR3 protein. The sample lists over 20,000 distinct CDR3 sequences; over 40% were seen once. Their target antigens are unknown. As for treatment: approximately 9-day PBMC culture with coronavirus spike peptide pools or control peptides (ViraFEST assay). What was sequenced was CD4+ T cells from blood, cultured in vitro. Source of these receptors: a human donor who had recovered from COVID-19.

This sequence joins TRBV19 and TRBJ2-2; D is perhaps TRBD2 (6 bases). The CDR3 runs to 16 residues. The ends were cut back, 6 bases at V and 2 bases at J, with 16 bases in the middle. Germline loops: CDR1 LNHDA, CDR2 SQIVND (reference sequence). The DNA of the CDR3 is TGTGCCAGTAGCCGCCCCCGGGACTCTAACACCGGGGAGCTGTTTTTT. Protein: CASSRPRDSNTGELFF.

This clonotype was counted only a few times. This chain joins TRBV27 and TRBJ2-3; D is possibly TRBD1 or TRBD2 (5 bases each). This CDR3 region has 14 residues. Trimming stripped 7 bases from V and 2 bases from J, with 13 bases between. Germline CDR1 reads MNHEY; CDR2 reads SMNVEV (reference sequence). CDR3 sequence: CASTTGANTDTQYF. CDR3 DNA sequence: TGTGCCAGCACCACCGGGGCAAACACAGATACGCAGTATTTT.